The subject of this entry is one TCR beta chain. Antigen unknown. The data originate from a study of post-analysis software for immune sequencing data. About the research overall: Clinical courses comprised relapsing-remitting, secondary progressive and progressive-relapsing multiple sclerosis.

This CDR3 region has 16 residues. After removal of 11 bases from V and 0 bases from J, the junction contained 12 bases not matched to a gene. CDR1 is LNHDA, CDR2 SQIVND, per germline (reference sequence). The TCR beta cDNA libraries carried unique molecular identifiers. The source material, roughly 0.9 to 11 million T cells, gave rise to roughly 500,000 cDNA molecules. MiXCR was run by TCRdb on the PCR reads, yielding one entry per CDR3 protein. This table has 820,000 or so distinct CDR3 sequences, roughly 58% appearing once. Study-wide findings and caveats: Controls' normalized Chao1 diversity significantly exceeded that of multiple sclerosis patients. Co-batched samples clustered tightly together by F measure. In patients, TRBV5-6, TRBV5-1 and TRBV20-1 belonged to roughly five TRBV segments found more frequently than in controls.

The source material was blood. V usage is TRBV19 and J usage is TRBJ1-2, with 10 nucleotides matching TRBD1. The origin of this receptor is a girl under 18 with multiple sclerosis. In DNA, the CDR3 is TGTGCCGTCGCCCGACAGGGGGCGGTTGCTAACTATGGCTACACCTTC. Translating gives CAVARQGAVANYGYTF.